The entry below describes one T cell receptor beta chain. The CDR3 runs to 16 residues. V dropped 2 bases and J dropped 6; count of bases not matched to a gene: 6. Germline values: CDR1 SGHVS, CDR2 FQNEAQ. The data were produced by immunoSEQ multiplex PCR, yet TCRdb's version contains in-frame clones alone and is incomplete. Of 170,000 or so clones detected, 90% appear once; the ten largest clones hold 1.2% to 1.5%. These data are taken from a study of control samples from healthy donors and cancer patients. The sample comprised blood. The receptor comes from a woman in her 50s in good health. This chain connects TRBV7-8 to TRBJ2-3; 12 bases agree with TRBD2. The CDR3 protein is CASSLLAGGGMDTQYF. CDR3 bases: TGTGCCAGCAGCTTACTAGCGGGAGGGGGGATGGATACGCAGTATTTT.